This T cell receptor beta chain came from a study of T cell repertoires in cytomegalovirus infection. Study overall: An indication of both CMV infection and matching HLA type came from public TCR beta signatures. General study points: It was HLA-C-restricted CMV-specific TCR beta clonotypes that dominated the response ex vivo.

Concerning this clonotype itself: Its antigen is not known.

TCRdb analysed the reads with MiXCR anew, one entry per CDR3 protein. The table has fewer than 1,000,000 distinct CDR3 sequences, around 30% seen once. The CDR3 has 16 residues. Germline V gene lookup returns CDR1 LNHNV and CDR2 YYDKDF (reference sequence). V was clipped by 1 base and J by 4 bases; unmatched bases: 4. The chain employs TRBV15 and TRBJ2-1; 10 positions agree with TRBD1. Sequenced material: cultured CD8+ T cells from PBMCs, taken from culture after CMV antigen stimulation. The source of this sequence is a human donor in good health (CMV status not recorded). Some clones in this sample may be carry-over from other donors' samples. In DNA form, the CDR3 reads TGTGCCACCAGCAGAGGCCGGGACAGGGGATACAATGAGCAGTTCTTC. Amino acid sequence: CATSRGRDRGYNEQFF.